This T cell receptor beta chain was captured in a study of T cells in Graves' hyperthyroidism and ophthalmopathy. As regards this clonotype: What it binds is unknown.

Those with hyperthyroidism were 18 to 65 years old, newly diagnosed, and ill for under 2 months. Uncontrolled infection, other autoimmune disease, pregnancy or lactation disqualified patients from enrolment. General observations from the study: Ophthalmopathy and stable hyperthyroidism were separated by a 13 V-J model.

Germline V lookup: CDR1 MNHEY, CDR2 SVGEGT. The CDR3 covers 17 residues. Unmatched junction bases numbered 9, after V lost 5 bases and J lost 4 bases. TCR beta CDR3 regions were amplified from RNA transcripts. With the HTBI primer set, the TCR CDR3 went through a first round of RT-PCR. TCRdb reprocessed the multiplex PCR reads with MiXCR, giving one entry per CDR3 protein. The table has about 400,000 distinct CDR3 sequences, about 15% seen once. The V gene is TRBV6-2 or TRBV6-3, the J gene TRBJ2-7; the match to TRBD2 covers 15 bases. The sequenced sample consisted of blood. The TCR comes from a woman aged 25-40 years with Graves' hyperthyroidism. The CDR3 sequence is CASSDPGLAGGPYEQYF. The DNA of the CDR3 is TGTGCCAGCAGTGACCCTGGACTAGCGGGAGGGCCGTACGAGCAGTACTTC.